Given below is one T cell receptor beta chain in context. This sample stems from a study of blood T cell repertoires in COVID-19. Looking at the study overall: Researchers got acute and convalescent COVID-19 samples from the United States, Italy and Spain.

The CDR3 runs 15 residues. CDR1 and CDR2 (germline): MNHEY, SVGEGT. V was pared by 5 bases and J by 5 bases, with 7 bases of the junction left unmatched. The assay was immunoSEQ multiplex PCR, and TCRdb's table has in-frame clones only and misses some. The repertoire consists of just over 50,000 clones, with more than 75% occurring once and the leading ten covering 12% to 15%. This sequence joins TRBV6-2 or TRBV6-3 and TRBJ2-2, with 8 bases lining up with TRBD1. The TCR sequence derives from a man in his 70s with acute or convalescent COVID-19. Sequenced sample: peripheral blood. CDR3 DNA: TGTGCCAGCAGTCCGGCAGGGGGCCTGACCGGGGAGCTGTTTTTT. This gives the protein CASSPAGGLTGELFF.